In its sample, the clone carrying this TCR beta chain ranks as medium-sized. Its matching antigen is unknown. The data were obtained in a study of T and B cells in COVID-19 patients. About the study: COVID-19 patients gave peripheral blood either during active infection or after recovery. Study-level findings and limits: Clonality of TRB repertoires was high in active COVID-19; recovery brought above-healthy diversity and richness. Patients with COVID-19 reportedly showed strongly skewed T cell receptor beta variable and joining gene usage.

BIOMED2 TRB-A/B primer pools were used in multiplex TRB PCR. From the multiplex PCR reads, TCRdb called clonotypes with MiXCR, one entry per CDR3 protein. The sample contains around 3,000 distinct CDR3 sequences, around 20% of which appear only once. The CDR3 length is 15 residues. Trimming removed 0 bases at V and 5 bases at J, with 14 bases between. Germline V gene lookup returns CDR1 MNHEY and CDR2 SVGEGT. TRB was amplified from around 230-520 ng of blood genomic DNA. This TCR derives from a human donor with active COVID-19. Sequenced sample: blood. V is TRBV6-2 or TRBV6-3 and J is TRBJ2-7; TRBD1 or TRBD2 may be the D gene (5 bases each). CDR3: CASSYSRGGVNEQYF. The CDR3 nucleotides are TGTGCCAGCAGTTACTCTCGGGGCGGTGTGAACGAGCAGTACTTC.